What follows describes a single T cell receptor beta chain. What this receptor recognizes is not known. Base qualities are missing; no much larger clone stands one base away. The sample belongs to a study of cytomegalovirus exposure and HLA in healthy donors (dated by TCRdb to about 2017). For the wider study: According to an earlier analysis of several hundred of the donors, about 190 million T cells yielded 90 million to 130 million unique TCR beta sequences and approximately 300 Gb of sequence data. About 300 gigabases of sequencing data and approximately 80 million unique TCR sequences were included in an early release covering roughly 600 HLA-typed donors. The genetic ancestry cluster associated with self-reported Caucasian donors included 65% to 90% of the 300 to 400 genotyped donors. The study aimed to test whether cataloging public T cell receptors could reveal signatures of past pathogen exposure. Using immunosequencing, the study profiled T cell repertoires from fewer than 700 subjects and related those repertoires to cytomegalovirus serostatus. A separate validation cohort of 100 to 150 different subjects was used in addition to the roughly 620-subject first cohort. To predict cytomegalovirus infection status, the study combined high-throughput TCR immunosequencing, statistical association of individual TCRs with disease status, and machine learning. In a later analysis, previously published TCR beta repertoires from hundreds of donors were re-analyzed and high-resolution HLA genotyping was added so that TCR occurrence patterns could be studied. Rather than using new phenotypic data, the later analysis identified candidate immune exposures from TCR beta sequences and from how often those sequences occurred across donors. An earlier analysis of around 540 of the donors applied high-throughput TCR beta sequencing to assess whether each TCR beta V gene segment acted as functional or pseudogenic. Donor age, sex, ethnicity and CMV serostatus were compiled together with the repertoire data. A later genetic analysis used genome-wide SNP genotypes for about three fifths of the 666 donors, treating that subset as a discovery cohort. All discovery cohort repertoires had been generated on a single sequencing platform. Both class I and class II loci were covered by HLA typing, at four-digit resolution. The number of typed donors differed by locus: about 620-630 for A, B, C, DRB1 and DQB1; roughly 510 for DQA1; around 610 for DPA1; and around 490 for DPB1. Several DR-DQ haplotypes were treated as single units for association and clustering because of strong linkage in the cohort. Across 398 genotyped donors of the cohort, an average of about 240,000 unique TCR beta nucleotide sequences per donor were sequenced, and approximately 19% of those sequences were non-productive.

General study outcomes and caveats: Most TCR sequences were observed very rarely across donors, whereas some public TCRs were present in many individuals. According to a later analysis, parvovirus B19, influenza, CMV and Epstein-Barr virus appeared linked to several top co-occurrence clusters. Seventeen rarely observed V segments, including chromosome 9 orphons, were excluded from the earlier analysis of some 590 of the donors because counts were too low. In vitro tests confirmed that three of the cytomegalovirus-associated TCR beta chains recognize cytomegalovirus antigens. Sequencing depth was assumed to be roughly uniform across donors in the presence/absence analyses, though that assumption may not hold. In a later analysis, TCR association rates were found to vary across HLA loci, with the most associated TCRs seen for DRB1 alleles and the fewest for HLA-C alleles. In an earlier analysis of approximately 590 of the donors, most TCR beta V segments were observed in productive rearrangements about 87% or about 30% of the time, broadly matching IMGT annotations. In a later analysis, 16,951 TCR beta sequences were associated with specific HLA alleles at a false discovery rate of 0.05. V-gene and J-gene trimming of TCR beta chains was associated with a missense DCLRE1C variant in a later genetic analysis, and the association was replicated in an independent cohort. A later analysis found that most CMV-associated TCR beta chains appeared HLA-restricted, with HLA associations seemingly driven largely by CMV exposure. HLA typing was unavailable for some donors at each locus, so association tests used only the typed subset. A group of highly shared sequence variants was considered likely to be a technical artifact of the sequencing pipeline. Cytomegalovirus status was reported to be diagnosed by the classifier with high specificity and sensitivity in both the original and validation cohorts. A total of 150 to 200 TCR beta chains were listed by the study as associated with cytomegalovirus. CMV serostatus was the only immune exposure information available for the cohort. Correlated functional status among segregating V segments might reflect linkage disequilibrium, but an unknown experimental factor could not be ruled out. A later genetic analysis reported fewer N-insertions in productive TCRs among donors in an Asian-associated ancestry cluster than the roughly 700-donor mean. When HLA alleles, especially DR and DQ, strongly co-occurred, TCR associations were difficult to assign to individual alleles. A further reported finding was that TCR beta sequences accurately predicted the HLA-A and HLA-B alleles for most subjects in the first cohort. Because the 87-base-pair reads could not distinguish some IMGT-functional V segments, including TRBV6-2 and TRBV6-3, those segments were excluded. The authors suggested that the approach could potentially be generalized to other disease states and immunological phenotypes. This cohort had only TCR beta chains sequenced, and the lack of alpha or paired-chain data limited which features could be detected. In a later analysis, HLA-associated TCR beta chains showed more clonal expansion and lower generation probabilities than non-associated chains that were equally common.

Library construction relied on the immunoSEQ multiplex PCR assay. The multiplex PCR relied on a mix of 60 forward primers for TCR Vbeta segments and 13 reverse primers for TCR Jbeta segments. The CDR3 region of rearranged TCR beta genes was amplified from genomic DNA with a multiplex PCR assay. The Illumina HiSeq System was used to sequence the amplified TCR beta libraries as 87-base-pair reads. On the authors' methods: A later analysis counted 65 million to 90 million unique TCR beta chains across the 666 repertoires, and approximately 11 million of these chains were shared by at least two donors. To remove PCR and sequencing errors, raw reads were error-corrected and collapsed into unique sequences using a nearest-neighbor algorithm that merged closely related sequences. V, D and J gene segments were assigned by aligning CDR3 sequences to IMGT reference sequences. For a sequence to be retained, a match of at least six nucleotides was required to both a V gene segment and a J gene segment. Rearrangements were called productive when the CDR3 lacked stop codons and stayed in frame with V and J; all others were non-productive. CDR3 was defined according to IMGT convention as the region running from the second conserved V-encoded cysteine to the conserved J-encoded phenylalanine. In an earlier analysis of around 540 of the donors, sequences lacking an unambiguous match to a single V gene segment were excluded. An earlier analysis of 500 to 600 of the donors classified V segments as functional when productive rearrangements were above 56.7% and as segregating when the standard deviation between donors was above 5%. A statistical classification framework was built for diagnosing cytomegalovirus status from the catalog of TCR beta chain sequences. A later analysis assigned V and J genes by comparing TCR nucleotide sequences with IMGT/GENE-DB human TR gene sequences. A later analysis assigned CDR3 sequences and most-parsimonious VDJ recombination scenarios with the TCRdist pipeline. In a later analysis, each TCR beta chain was defined by its CDR3 amino acid sequence together with its V-gene family, and reads lacking a unique V-gene family were excluded. To address suspected cross-contamination and a sequencing artifact, a later analysis removed around 590 highly shared, low-generation-probability nucleotide sequences. In a later analysis, a clonal expansion index for each public chain was calculated from normalized within-repertoire ranks of inferred template counts. Generation probabilities in a later analysis came from a VDJ recombination model fitted to out-of-frame rearrangements, and those results were checked against IGoR. In a later analysis, TCR-TCR, TCR-HLA and TCR-CMV co-occurrence was scored with hypergeometric tests, and a repertoire-size bias correction was applied to TCR pairs. A later analysis estimated false discovery rates by permuting HLA or CMV assignments 20 times. In a later analysis, co-occurring TCRs were grouped using DBSCAN, and TCRdist sequence similarity was added for clustering within HLA-allele-positive subsets. Co-occurrence clustering excluded repertoires with fewer than 30,000 or more than 120,000 public chains, plus five with anomalous nucleotide sharing. Imported from immuneACCESS, the table was reduced by TCRdb to in-frame sequences with V and J called. These copies leave out some clones; in studies compared against another copy, an unresolved V gene accounts for under half, and the cause of the remainder is not known. Clone size and the V and J calls come from that table; the DNA yielded D and trimming. In this sample the table shows about 180,000 clones, 81% of which occur a single time. The ten largest clones represent 4.9% of the sample.

From the cysteine up to the phenylalanine, the CDR3 has a length of 17 residues. The read is trimmed to its CDR3 DNA, 51 bases read in frame from base 1. In the germline V gene, CDR1 corresponds to MRHNA and CDR2 to SNTAGT. V is trimmed back by 0 bases and J by 7 bases, and the junction contains 11 bases that no gene match accounts for. In total, roughly 670 healthy bone marrow donors made up the cohort. All cohort members were sampled while nominally healthy, although unrecorded immune exposures were likely present. The donor tested CMV seropositive, placing the donor among the 290 or so seropositive members of the cohort. Each donor provided a peripheral blood sample, and peripheral blood mononuclear cells were used for TCR beta sequencing. The Qiagen DNeasy Blood Extraction Kit was used to extract genomic DNA from the blood cell samples.

The V and J segments used are TRBV6-4 and TRBJ2-1; the junction holds 8 bases that match TRBD2. Sequenced: PBMCs. The sequence came from a woman aged 18-29 years in good health and CMV-seropositive. This receptor has the CDR3 CASSDSIWSGLVNEQFF. The DNA reads TGTGCCAGCAGTGACTCGATCTGGTCGGGACTAGTGAATGAGCAGTTCTTC.